The 9 T cell receptor beta chains below all came from one sample that was sequenced in a study of T cells after yellow fever vaccination. TCRdb reprocessed the 5' RACE reads with MiXCR, giving one entry per CDR3 protein. This sample has approximately 600,000 distinct CDR3 sequences; approximately 13% occur once, and the top ten carry 15%. Sample: PBMCs, taken on the day of the yellow fever booster vaccination. Receptor source: a man aged 25-45 years who received the YFV17D yellow fever vaccine.

The V call is TRBV30, the J call TRBJ1-4; 10 nucleotides agree with TRBD1. The CDR3 length is 15 residues. Per the germline V gene, CDR1 is GTSNPN and CDR2 is SVGIG (reference sequence). The V segment lost 0 bases and the J segment 5 bases; nucleotides outside the gene matches: 3. The CDR3 reads CAWSVLGQGNEKLFF. The CDR3 DNA follows: TGTGCCTGGAGTGTACTGGGACAGGGGAATGAAAAACTGTTTTTT. Complete variable domain (other parts from reference TRBV30 and TRBJ1-4): SQTIHQWPATLVQPVGSPLSLECTVEGTSNPNLYWYRQAAGRGLQLLFYSVGIGQISSEVPQNLSASRPQDRQFILSSKKLLLSDSGFYLCAWSVLGQGNEKLFFGSGTQLSVL.

This chain joins TRBV18 and TRBJ2-7; D is unclear. Trimming removed 4 bases at V and 2 bases at J, with 12 bases between. Germline V gene sequence: CDR1 KGHSH, CDR2 LQKENI. The CDR3 is 14 amino acids. The CDR3 spells CASSHTDRPYEQYF. CDR3 DNA sequence: TGTGCCAGCTCACATACAGACCGCCCCTACGAGCAGTACTTC.

The genes are TRBV19 and TRBJ2-1; 16 bases map to TRBD2. Germline V gene data show CDR1 as LNHDA and CDR2 as SQIVND (reference sequence). CDR3 length: 18 residues. V was pared by 4 bases and J by 4 bases, with 7 bases of the junction left unmatched. The CDR3 loop reads CASSSGTSGRDLYNEQFF. For the CDR3, the DNA is TGTGCCAGTAGTAGTGGGACTAGCGGGAGGGATTTATACAATGAGCAGTTCTTC.

This clonotype was seen a handful of times. The gene calls are TRBV11-1 and TRBJ2-2; 11 bases agree with TRBD2. With V trimmed by 1 base and J by 4 bases, 11 bases remained unmatched. This CDR3 comprises 19 residues. Germline V gene sequence: CDR1 SGHAT, CDR2 FQDESV (reference sequence). The CDR3 bases are TGTGCCAGCAGCTTAGGTGTACTAGCGGGAGAGAGCTCCACCGGGGAGCTGTTTTTT. Translated: CASSLGVLAGESSTGELFF.

The table lists this clonotype with a few counts. The chain couples TRBV5-1 to TRBJ2-1; D is possibly TRBD1 (6 bases). V lost 2 bases, J lost 6 bases, and 18 bases lay in between. The CDR3 length is 16 residues. Germline assignment: CDR1 SGHRS and CDR2 YFSETQ. CDR3 coding DNA: TGCGCCAGCAGCTTCATATCGGGACATTCCGGCAATGAGCAGTTCTTC. It encodes CASSFISGHSGNEQFF.

In its sample, this clonotype was seen a few times. The chain recombines TRBV6-5 with TRBJ2-7; perhaps D is TRBD1 or TRBD2 (5 bases each). V was pared by 6 bases and J by 4 bases, with 19 bases between. In germline, CDR1 is MNHEY, CDR2 SVGAGI. The CDR3 consists of 15 residues. The CDR3 spells CASRSGTLLRYEQYF. The CDR3 nucleotides read TGTGCCAGCAGATCCGGGACCCTCCTCCGATACGAGCAGTACTTC.

The CDR3 here is CSQQAGIYNEQFF. The CDR3 coding sequence is TGCAGTCAACAGGCCGGGATCTACAATGAGCAGTTCTTC. V and J are TRBV20-1 and TRBJ2-1; D might be TRBD1 or TRBD2, each matching 5 bases. V lost 8 bases to trimming and J lost 3 bases, with 14 bases between them. The CDR3 spans 13 residues. Looked up from germline, CDR1 is DFQATT and CDR2 is SNEGSKA (reference sequence).

This clonotype was recorded a few times. The chain links TRBV5-1 to TRBJ2-5, with 9 bases identical to TRBD2. V gave up 4 bases and J gave up 0 bases; unmatched junction bases: 13. The CDR3 has 18 residues. Germline CDR1 is SGHRS and CDR2 is YFSETQ. The CDR3 sequence is CASSPGVAGVGYQETQYF. The DNA of the CDR3 is TGCGCCAGCAGCCCAGGTGTAGCGGGAGTTGGGTACCAAGAGACCCAGTACTTC.

The chain recombines TRBV27 with TRBJ1-2; 10 bases fit TRBD1. The CDR3 spans 14 residues. The junction had 4 bases not matched to a gene; V was cut back by 5 bases and J by 4 bases. CDR1 and CDR2 (germline): MNHEY, SMNVEV (reference sequence). The CDR3, as DNA: TGTGCCAGCAGTAGTGGGACAGGGGTCTATGGCTACACCTTC. Amino acid sequence: CASSSGTGVYGYTF.